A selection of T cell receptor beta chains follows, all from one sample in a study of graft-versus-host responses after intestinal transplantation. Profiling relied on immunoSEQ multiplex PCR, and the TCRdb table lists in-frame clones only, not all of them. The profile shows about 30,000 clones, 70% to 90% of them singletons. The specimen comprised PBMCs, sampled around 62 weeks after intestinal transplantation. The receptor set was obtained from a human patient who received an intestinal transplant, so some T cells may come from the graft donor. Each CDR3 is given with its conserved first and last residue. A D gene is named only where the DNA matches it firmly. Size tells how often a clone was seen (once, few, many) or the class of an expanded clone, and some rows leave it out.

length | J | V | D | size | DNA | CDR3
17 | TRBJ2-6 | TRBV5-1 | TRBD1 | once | TGCGCCAGCAGCTTGTTGGCGGACAGGGCTGGGGCCAACGTCCTGACTTTC | CASSLLADRAGANVLTF
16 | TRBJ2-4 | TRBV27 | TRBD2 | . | TGTGCCAGCAGTTTATCTAGCGGGGTAGCCAAAAACATTCAGTACTTC | CASSLSSGVAKNIQYF
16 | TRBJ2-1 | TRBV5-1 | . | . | TGCGCCAGCAGGTGGACGTCCGGGATCCTGAGGCATGAGCAGTTCTTC | CASRWTSGILRHEQFF
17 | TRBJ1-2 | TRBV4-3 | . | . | TGCGCCAGCAGCCAATATAGGGGGGGGGCTGGGGTTTATGGCTACACCTTC | CASSQYRGGAGVYGYTF
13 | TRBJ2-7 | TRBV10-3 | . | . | TGTGCCATCAGTGAGTCTAGCGGTGGCGAGCAGTACTTC | CAISESSGGEQYF
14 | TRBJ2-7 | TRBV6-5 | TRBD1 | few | TGTGCCAGCAGTTACCGGGACAGCCTCTACGAGCAGTACTTC | CASSYRDSLYEQYF
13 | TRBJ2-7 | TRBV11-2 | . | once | TGTGCCAGCAGCTTAGGGGTGGCCTACGAGCAGTACTTC | CASSLGVAYEQYF
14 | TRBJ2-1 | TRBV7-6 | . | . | TGTGCCAGCAGCCAGCATTGGAATCTGAATGAGCAGTTCTTC | CASSQHWNLNEQFF
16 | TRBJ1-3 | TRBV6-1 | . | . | TGTGCCAGCAGTGAACTTGGGGCGCGGAACGGAAACACCATATATTTT | CASSELGARNGNTIYF
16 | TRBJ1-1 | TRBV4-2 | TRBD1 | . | TGTGCCAGCAGCCAATGGGCGGACAGGGCAGACACTGAAGCTTTCTTT | CASSQWADRADTEAFF
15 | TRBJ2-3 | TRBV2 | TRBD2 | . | TGTGCCAGCAGTCATAGCGGGAGAGGCACAGATACGCAGTATTTT | CASSHSGRGTDTQYF
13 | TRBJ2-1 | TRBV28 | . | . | TGTGCCAGCAGCCCCTTAGGGACCGATGAGCAGTTCTTC | CASSPLGTDEQFF
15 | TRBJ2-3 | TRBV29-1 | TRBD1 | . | TGCAGCGTCCGACAGGGGGCACGACGCACAGATACGCAGTATTTT | CSVRQGARRTDTQYF
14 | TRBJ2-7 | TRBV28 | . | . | TGTGCCAGCAGTTTGATTAGGGGAAGCTACGAGCAGTACTTC | CASSLIRGSYEQYF
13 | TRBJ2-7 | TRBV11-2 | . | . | TGTGCCAGCAGCCTCAAGGAGTTCTACGAGCAGTACTTC | CASSLKEFYEQYF
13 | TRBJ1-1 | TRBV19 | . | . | TGTGCCAGTAGTAGGGGCCGAAACACTGAAGCTTTCTTT | CASSRGRNTEAFF
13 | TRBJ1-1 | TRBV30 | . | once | TGTGCCTGGAGTGTCGGCCGTCGAACTGAAGCTTTCTTT | CAWSVGRRTEAFF
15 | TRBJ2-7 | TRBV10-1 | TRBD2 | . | TGCGCCAGCAGTGAGTCTTCCGGGAGGTCCTACGAGCAGTACTTC | CASSESSGRSYEQYF
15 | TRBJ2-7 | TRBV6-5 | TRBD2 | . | TGTGCCAGCAGTTACTCGACGGGAGGAACCTACGAGCAGTACTTC | CASSYSTGGTYEQYF
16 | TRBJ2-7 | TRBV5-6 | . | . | TGTGCCAGCAGCAATGCCGCAGGGTTTAAAGCCTACGAGCAGTACTTC | CASSNAAGFKAYEQYF
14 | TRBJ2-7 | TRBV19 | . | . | TGTGCCAGTAGTATAGAAGACACCGGCTACGAGCAGTACTTC | CASSIEDTGYEQYF
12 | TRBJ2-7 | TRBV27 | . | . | TGTGCCAGCAGGGGGACGGGACTGTCCGCGTACTTC | CASRGTGLSAYF
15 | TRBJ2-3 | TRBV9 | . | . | TGTGCCAGCAGCGAAACCCCAAGCCTTAGGGATACGCAGTATTTT | CASSETPSLRDTQYF
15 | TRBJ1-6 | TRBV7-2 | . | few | TGTGCCAGCAGCTTAGGGGGCTCCTATAATTCACCCCTCCACTTT | CASSLGGSYNSPLHF
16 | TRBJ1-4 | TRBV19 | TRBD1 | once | TGTGCCAGTAGTATAGGGACAGGGGCAACTAATGAAAAACTGTTTTTT | CASSIGTGATNEKLFF
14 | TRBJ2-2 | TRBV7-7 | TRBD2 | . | TGTGCCAGCAGCAGGGTGCGGGGGTCCGGGGAGCTGTTTTTT | CASSRVRGSGELFF
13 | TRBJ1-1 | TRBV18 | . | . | TGTGCCAGCTCACCGCAGGGCAACACTGAAGCTTTCTTT | CASSPQGNTEAFF
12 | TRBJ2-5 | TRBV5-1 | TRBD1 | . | TGCGCCAGCAGCTCACAGGGGGAGACCCAGTACTTC | CASSSQGETQYF
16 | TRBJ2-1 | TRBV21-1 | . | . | TGTGCCAGCCCCAAGGGACTAGCGGGGGTTTCCGGGGAGCAGTTCTTC | CASPKGLAGVSGEQFF
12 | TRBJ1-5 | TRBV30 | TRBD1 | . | TGTGCTTCCGGGACAGGGAATCAGCCCCAGCATTTT | CASGTGNQPQHF
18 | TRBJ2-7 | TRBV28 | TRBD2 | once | TGTGCCAGCAGTTCAGACAGGGGTGTAGCGGGAGGGGCCTACGAGCAGTACTTC | CASSSDRGVAGGAYEQYF
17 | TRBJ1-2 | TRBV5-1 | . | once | TGCGCCAGCAGCTTGTTTCACGGCAGGAAAGATGTCTATGGCTACACCTTC | CASSLFHGRKDVYGYTF
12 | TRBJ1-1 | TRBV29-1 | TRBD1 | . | TGCAGCGTGCTCACAGGGGGCTGGGGTGCTTTCTTT | CSVLTGGWGAFF
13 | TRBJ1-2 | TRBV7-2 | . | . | TGTGCCAGCAGCTTACTCAGGGAGGGGGGCTACACCTTC | CASSLLREGGYTF
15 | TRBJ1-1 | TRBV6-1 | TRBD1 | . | TGTGCCAGCAGTGGAAGGACAGGTGTAATCACTGAAGCTTTCTTT | CASSGRTGVITEAFF